This TCR beta chain comes out of a study of technical replicates of blood from a handful of donors. This CDR3 spans 12 amino acids. V lost 5 bases to trimming and J lost 6 bases, with 10 bases between them. CDR1 and CDR2 (germline): MNHEY, SMNVEV (reference sequence). The repertoire was sequenced with immunoSEQ multiplex PCR; TCRdb's copy has only in-frame clones and lacks some. The sample lists about 100,000 clones; around 95% were seen once. With regard to this clone: Other DNA sequences in the same sample also yield this CDR3.

This clonotype was sampled from a human donor in good health. The V gene is TRBV27, the J gene TRBJ1-1, with D tentatively TRBD1 (5 bases). The sequencing sample was made of T cells isolated from PBMCs. The CDR3 coding sequence is TGTGCCAGCAGTCCTGGGGGGGCTGAAGCTTTCTTT. It translates to CASSPGGAEAFF.